This T cell receptor (beta chain) was captured by sequencing in a study of CD8+CD57+ T cells in acquired aplastic anemia. Study in general: Quantities of DNA derived from sorted CD4+ and CD8+ cells averaged roughly 3 ug.

As concerns this clonotype: A read error may produce the germline difference seen at one junction end.

Both TCR beta VDJ combination and CDR3 sequence profiling were carried out. Genomic DNA was the template for this profiling. TCRdb fed the reads into MiXCR, producing one record per CDR3 protein. The sample carries a few hundred thousand distinct CDR3 sequences, roughly 53% recorded once. Flow cytometry had shown expanded CD8+CD57+ cells in the patients chosen for sequencing. Blood was sampled before the patients had received any therapy. This CDR3 comprises 11 residues. Sequencing was carried out using sorted CD4+, CD8+, or CD8+CD57+ T cells (not recorded which) from PBMCs. The receptor was derived from a human donor with aplastic anemia. The chain employs TRBV12-3 or TRBV12-4 and TRBJ1-3; a weak D match, TRBD1 (5 bases). CDR3 in DNA: TGTGCCAGCAGCCAGGGAAACACCATGTATTTT. This encodes CASSQGNTMYF.